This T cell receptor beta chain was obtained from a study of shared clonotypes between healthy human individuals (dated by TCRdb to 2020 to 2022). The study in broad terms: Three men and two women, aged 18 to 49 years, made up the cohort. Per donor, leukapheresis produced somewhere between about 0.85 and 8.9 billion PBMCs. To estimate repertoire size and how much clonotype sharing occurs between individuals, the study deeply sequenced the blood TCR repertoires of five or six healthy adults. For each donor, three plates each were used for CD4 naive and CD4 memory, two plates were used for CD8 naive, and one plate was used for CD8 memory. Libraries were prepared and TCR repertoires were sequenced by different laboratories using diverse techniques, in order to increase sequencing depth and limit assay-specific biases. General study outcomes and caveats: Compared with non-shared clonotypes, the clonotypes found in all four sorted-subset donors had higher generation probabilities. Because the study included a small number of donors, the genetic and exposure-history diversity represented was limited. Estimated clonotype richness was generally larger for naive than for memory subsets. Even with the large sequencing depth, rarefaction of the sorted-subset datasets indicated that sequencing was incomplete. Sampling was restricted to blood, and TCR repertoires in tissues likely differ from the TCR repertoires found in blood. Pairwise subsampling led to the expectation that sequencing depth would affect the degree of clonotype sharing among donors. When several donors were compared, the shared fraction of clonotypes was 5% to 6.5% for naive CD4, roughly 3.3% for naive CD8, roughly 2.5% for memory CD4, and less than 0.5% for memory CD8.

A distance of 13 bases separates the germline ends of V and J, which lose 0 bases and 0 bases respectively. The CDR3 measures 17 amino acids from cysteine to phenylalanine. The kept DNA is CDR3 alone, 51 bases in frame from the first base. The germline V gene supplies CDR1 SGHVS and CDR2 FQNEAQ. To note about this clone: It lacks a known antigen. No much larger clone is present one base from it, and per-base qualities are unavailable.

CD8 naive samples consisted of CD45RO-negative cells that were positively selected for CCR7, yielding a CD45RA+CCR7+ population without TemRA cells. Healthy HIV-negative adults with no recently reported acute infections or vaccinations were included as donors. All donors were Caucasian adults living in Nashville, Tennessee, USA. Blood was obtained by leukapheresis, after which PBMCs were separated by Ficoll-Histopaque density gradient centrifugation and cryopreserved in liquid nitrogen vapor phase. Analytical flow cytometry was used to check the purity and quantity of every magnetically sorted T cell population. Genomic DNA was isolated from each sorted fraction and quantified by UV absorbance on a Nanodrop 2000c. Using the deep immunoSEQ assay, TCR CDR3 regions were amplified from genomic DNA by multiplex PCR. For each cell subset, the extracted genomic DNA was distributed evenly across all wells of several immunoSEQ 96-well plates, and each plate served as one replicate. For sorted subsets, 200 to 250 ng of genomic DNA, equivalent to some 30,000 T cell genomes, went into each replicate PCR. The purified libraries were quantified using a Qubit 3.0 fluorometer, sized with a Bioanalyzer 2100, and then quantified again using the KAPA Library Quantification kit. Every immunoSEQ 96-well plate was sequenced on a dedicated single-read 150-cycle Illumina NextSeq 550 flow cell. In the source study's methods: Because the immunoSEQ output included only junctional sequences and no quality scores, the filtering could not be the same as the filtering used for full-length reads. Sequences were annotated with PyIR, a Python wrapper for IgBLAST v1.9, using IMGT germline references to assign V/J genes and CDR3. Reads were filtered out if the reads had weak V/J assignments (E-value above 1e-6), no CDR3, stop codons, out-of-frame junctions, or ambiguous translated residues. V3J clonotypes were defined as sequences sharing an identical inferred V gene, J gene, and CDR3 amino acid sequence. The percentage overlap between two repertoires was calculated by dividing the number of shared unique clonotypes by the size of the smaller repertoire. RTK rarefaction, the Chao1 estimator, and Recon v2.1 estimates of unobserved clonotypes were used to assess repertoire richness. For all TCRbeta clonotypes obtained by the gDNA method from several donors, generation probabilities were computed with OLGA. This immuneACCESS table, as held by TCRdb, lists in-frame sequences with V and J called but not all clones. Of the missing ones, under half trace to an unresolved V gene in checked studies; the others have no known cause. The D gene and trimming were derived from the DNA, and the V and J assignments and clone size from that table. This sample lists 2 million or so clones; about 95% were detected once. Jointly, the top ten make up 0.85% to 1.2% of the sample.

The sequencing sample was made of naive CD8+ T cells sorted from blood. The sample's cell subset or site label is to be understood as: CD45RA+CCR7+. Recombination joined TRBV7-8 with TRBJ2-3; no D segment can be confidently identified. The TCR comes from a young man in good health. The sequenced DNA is TGTGCCAGCAGCTTAGCGTTGGCTGCTACTAGCACAGATACGCAGTATTTT. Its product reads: CASSLALAATSTDTQYF.